This T cell receptor (beta chain) emerged from a study of PD-L1 blockade in urothelial cancer. At the level of the study: Men with urothelial cancer arising in the bladder made up about 90% of the roughly 29 patients. Prior exposure to chemotherapy in patients amounted to 0 to 3 regimens received. Blood was tested 3 weeks (second dose) and 6 weeks into treatment. Blood samples had a median of 141,255 T cells.

This sample's time point: pretreatment peripheral blood. This clone was seen only once. Only in-frame clones appear in the TCRdb table, and some are missing; sequencing was by immunoSEQ multiplex PCR. The table records 85,000 to 90,000 clones, about 85% of them present only once. In germline, CDR1 is LNHNV, CDR2 YYDKDF (reference sequence). The CDR3 spans 16 residues. V shed 8 bases and J shed 4 bases, with 23 bases lying between them. J is TRBJ1-2 and V is TRBV15; D gene uncertain. This TCR was recovered from a man aged 60-69 years with urothelial cancer. The sequenced sample was PBMCs, obtained around atezolizumab (anti-PD-L1) treatment. CDR3 nucleotides: TGTGCCACCGCAGCTAGCGGCAGTATCCTTAGCTATGGCTACACCTTC. Residues: CATAASGSILSYGYTF.